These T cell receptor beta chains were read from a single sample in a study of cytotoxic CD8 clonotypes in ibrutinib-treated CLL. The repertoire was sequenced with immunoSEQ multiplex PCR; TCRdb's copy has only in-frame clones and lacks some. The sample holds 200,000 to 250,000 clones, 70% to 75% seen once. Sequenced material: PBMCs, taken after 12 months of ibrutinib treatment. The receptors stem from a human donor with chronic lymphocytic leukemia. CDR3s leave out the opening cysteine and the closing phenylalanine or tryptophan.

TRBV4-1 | ASSQEHGTGNTIY
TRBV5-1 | ASSLRAGQNTEAF
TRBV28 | ASSLPTNQETQY
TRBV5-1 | ASSLGQTEAF
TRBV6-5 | ASSYVGGQY
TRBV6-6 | ASSYSNPNTEAF
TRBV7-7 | ASSLLGPSNEQF
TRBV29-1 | STGYYTGELF
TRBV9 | ASSVGQGGEKLF
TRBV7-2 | ASSIRRGGTEAF
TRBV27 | ASSFFGERSEKLF
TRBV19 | ASSRDRATNQPQH
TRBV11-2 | ASEDRVLSYEQY
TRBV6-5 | ASSYSQGWQPQH
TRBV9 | ASSAHQGFKDSPLH
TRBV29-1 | SVPAGYYGYT
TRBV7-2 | ASSVGTAIYNEQF
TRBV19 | ASSTGPITEAF
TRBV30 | AWSAVQGLNGYT
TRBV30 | AWSVSNTIY
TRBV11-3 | ASSSTGGYNEQF
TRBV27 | ASSPLIGREEKLF
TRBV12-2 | ASRLAIIKGNEQY
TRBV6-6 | ASSLTSPLYNEQF
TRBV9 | ASSAGTGNEQF
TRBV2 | ASSTGGHGYT
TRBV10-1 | ASSEIAGGKDGELF
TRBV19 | ASSWGQGSNQPQH
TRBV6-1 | ASSEDRASGYT
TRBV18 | ASSQLAGSSYNEQF
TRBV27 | ASTGGLTGRYEQY
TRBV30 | AWSVRQYRGVNQPQH
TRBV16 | ASSQFRQGGDSPLH
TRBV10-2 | ASSRTGSYNSPLH
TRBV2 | ASSGSTNTEAF